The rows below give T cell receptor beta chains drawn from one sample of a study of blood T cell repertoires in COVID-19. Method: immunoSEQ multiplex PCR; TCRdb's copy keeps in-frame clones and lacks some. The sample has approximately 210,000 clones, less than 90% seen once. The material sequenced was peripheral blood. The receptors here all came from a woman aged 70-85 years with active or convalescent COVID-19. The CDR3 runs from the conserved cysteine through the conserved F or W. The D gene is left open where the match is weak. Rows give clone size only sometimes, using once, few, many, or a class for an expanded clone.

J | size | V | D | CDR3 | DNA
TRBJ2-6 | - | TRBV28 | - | CASSLEEAGANVLTF | TGTGCCAGCAGTTTGGAGGAAGCTGGGGCCAACGTCCTGACTTTC
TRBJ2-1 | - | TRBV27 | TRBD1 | CASSFRQGGYNEQFF | TGTGCCAGCAGTTTCCGACAGGGCGGCTACAATGAGCAGTTCTTC
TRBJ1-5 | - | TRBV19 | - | CASSPRPSEGEPQHF | TGTGCCAGTAGCCCGCGGCCGTCCGAGGGTGAGCCCCAGCATTTT
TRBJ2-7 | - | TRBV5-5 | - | CASSPRIGTGQYF | TGTGCCAGCAGCCCCCGAATCGGTACGGGGCAGTACTTC
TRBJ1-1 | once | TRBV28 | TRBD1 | CAIGQGAMNTEAFF | TGTGCCATAGGACAGGGGGCGATGAACACTGAAGCTTTCTTT
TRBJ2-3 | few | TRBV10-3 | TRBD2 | CAISTSGGSDTQYF | TGTGCCATCAGTACTAGCGGGGGTTCAGATACGCAGTATTTT
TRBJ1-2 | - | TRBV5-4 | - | CASSWGENYGYTF | TGTGCCAGCAGCTGGGGGGAGAACTATGGCTACACCTTC
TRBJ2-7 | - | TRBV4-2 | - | CASSHGQGTYEQYF | TGTGCCAGCAGCCATGGCCAGGGGACCTACGAGCAGTACTTC
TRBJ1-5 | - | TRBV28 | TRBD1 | CASSGLGQGGNQPQHF | TGTGCCAGCAGTGGTCTCGGACAGGGAGGCAATCAGCCCCAGCATTTT
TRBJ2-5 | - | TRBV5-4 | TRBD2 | CASSLALAAQETQYF | TGTGCCAGCAGCTTGGCCCTAGCGGCCCAAGAGACCCAGTACTTC
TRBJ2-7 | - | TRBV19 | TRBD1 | CASRTGQGYEQYF | TGTGCCAGTAGGACGGGACAGGGCTACGAGCAGTACTTC
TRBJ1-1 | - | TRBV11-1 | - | CASSSSRGRTEAFF | TGTGCCAGCAGCTCATCCCGAGGGCGGACTGAAGCTTTCTTT
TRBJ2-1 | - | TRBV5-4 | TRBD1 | CASSRDSPGRNNEQFF | TGTGCCAGCAGCCGGGACAGTCCAGGGCGTAACAATGAGCAGTTCTTC
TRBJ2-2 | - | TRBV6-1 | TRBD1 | CASSSGQGYTGELFF | TGTGCCAGCAGTTCGGGACAGGGGTATACCGGGGAGCTGTTTTTT
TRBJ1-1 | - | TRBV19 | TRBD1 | CASSIGDRLTEAFF | TGTGCCAGTAGTATAGGGGACAGACTCACTGAAGCTTTCTTT
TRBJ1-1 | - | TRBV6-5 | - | CASTQGKGGTEAFF | TGTGCCAGCACCCAAGGGAAAGGGGGCACTGAAGCTTTCTTT
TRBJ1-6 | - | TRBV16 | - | CASSQNPGRYSPLHF | TGTGCCAGCAGCCAAAACCCAGGGCGTTATTCACCCCTCCACTTT
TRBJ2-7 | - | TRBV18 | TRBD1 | CASSPPGQGGEQYF | TGTGCCAGCTCACCACCCGGACAGGGAGGCGAGCAGTACTTC
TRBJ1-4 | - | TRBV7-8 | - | CASSLGRLATNEKLFF | TGTGCCAGCAGCTTAGGACGGCTAGCAACTAATGAAAAACTGTTTTTT
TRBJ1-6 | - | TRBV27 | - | CASMTDGRYNSPLHF | TGTGCCAGCATGACTGACGGCCGGTATAATTCACCCCTCCACTTT
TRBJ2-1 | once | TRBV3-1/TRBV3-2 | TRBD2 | CASRPTSGGDREQFF | TGTGCCAGCAGGCCGACTAGCGGGGGCGACCGGGAGCAGTTCTTC
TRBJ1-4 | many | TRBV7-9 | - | CASSLVSYSEKLFF | TGTGCCAGCAGCTTGGTGTCTTACAGTGAAAAACTGTTTTTT
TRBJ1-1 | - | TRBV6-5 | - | CASSLLGELGTEAFF | TGTGCCAGCAGTCTCCTCGGGGAATTGGGTACTGAAGCTTTCTTT
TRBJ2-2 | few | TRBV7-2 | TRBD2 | CASSPPGLAGGTGELFF | TGTGCCAGCAGCCCCCCGGGACTAGCGGGGGGGACCGGGGAGCTGTTTTTT
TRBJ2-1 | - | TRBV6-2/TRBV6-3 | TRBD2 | CASSYSNTLAGGLGEQFF | TGTGCCAGCAGTTACTCGAACACCCTAGCGGGAGGGCTTGGTGAGCAGTTCTTC
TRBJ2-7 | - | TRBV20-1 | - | CSARDQYEQYF | TGCAGTGCTAGAGATCAATACGAGCAGTACTTC
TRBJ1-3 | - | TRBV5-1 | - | CASTGVGGNTIYF | TGCGCCAGCACGGGGGTAGGCGGAAACACCATATATTTT
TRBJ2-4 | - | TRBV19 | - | CASSRGPKNIQYF | TGTGCCAGTAGTAGGGGGCCTAAAAACATTCAGTACTTC
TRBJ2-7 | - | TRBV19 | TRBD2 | CASSRGLAGDKRYEQYF | TGTGCCAGTAGTAGAGGACTAGCGGGAGATAAACGCTACGAGCAGTACTTC
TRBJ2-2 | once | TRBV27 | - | CASSWRRGTNTGELFF | TGTGCCAGCAGCTGGCGGAGGGGTACGAACACCGGGGAGCTGTTTTTT
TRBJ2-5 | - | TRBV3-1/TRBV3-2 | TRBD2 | CASSQLAGAGETQYF | TGTGCCAGCAGCCAATTAGCGGGAGCAGGAGAGACCCAGTACTTC
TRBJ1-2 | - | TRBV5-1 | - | CASSDGQTNYGYTF | TGCGCCAGCAGCGACGGACAGACAAACTATGGCTACACCTTC
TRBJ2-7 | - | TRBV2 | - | CASRQGGEQYF | TGTGCCAGCAGACAGGGTGGCGAGCAGTACTTC
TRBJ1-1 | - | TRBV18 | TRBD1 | CASSPQGAGQLNTEAFF | TGTGCCAGCTCACCTCAGGGGGCGGGACAATTGAACACTGAAGCTTTCTTT
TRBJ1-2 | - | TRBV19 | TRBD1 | CASSTGTGAYPRNIWLLF | TGTGCCAGTAGTACCGGGACAGGGGCCTACCCCAGGAATATATGGTTGCTCTTC
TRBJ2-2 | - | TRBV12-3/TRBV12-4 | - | CASSYTGELFF | TGTGCCAGCAGCTACACCGGGGAGCTGTTTTTT
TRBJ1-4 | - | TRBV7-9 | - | CASSQGDEKLFF | TGTGCCAGCAGCCAAGGGGATGAAAAACTGTTTTTT
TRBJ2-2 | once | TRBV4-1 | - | CASSQDSGYTGELFF | TGCGCCAGCAGCCAGGATAGCGGATACACCGGGGAGCTGTTTTTT
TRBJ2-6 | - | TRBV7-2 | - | CASMSGLVFPGANVLTF | TGTGCCAGCATGTCAGGTTTGGTTTTTCCTGGGGCCAACGTCCTGACTTTC
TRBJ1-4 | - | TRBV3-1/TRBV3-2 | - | CASSLRQNEKLFF | TGTGCCAGCAGCCTCCGACAGAATGAAAAACTGTTTTTT
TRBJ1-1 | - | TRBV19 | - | CASSLWTGYTEAFF | TGTGCCAGTAGTCTTTGGACGGGATACACTGAAGCTTTCTTT